This T cell receptor beta chain was observed in a study of human T cells and chemical hapten exposure. There are 16 residues in the CDR3. Per the germline V gene, CDR1 is SEHNR and CDR2 is FQNEAQ (reference sequence). The V and J ends lost 3 bases and 4 bases respectively, with 16 bases between them. TCRdb reanalysed the RACE reads using MiXCR and keeps one entry per CDR3 protein. The profile shows about 51,000 distinct CDR3 sequences, approximately 9.8% of them singletons. The time point was: pre-sensitization, week 0. Treatment indicated: therapeutic diphenylcyclopropenone sensitization with weekly scalp DPC. In this sample, this clonotype turned up many times.

The sample here was whole blood, taken in connection with sensitization to the hapten diphenylcyclopropenone (DPC). The source of this sequence is a middle-aged woman with alopecia areata. Some clones in this sample may be carry-over from other donors' samples. V usage is TRBV7-9 and J usage is TRBJ1-5; a possible D gene is TRBD1 (5 bases). CDR3 in amino acids: CASSLGRESRNQPQHF. CDR3 sequence (DNA): TGTGCCAGCAGCTTGGGGCGGGAGAGTCGGAATCAGCCCCAGCATTTT.